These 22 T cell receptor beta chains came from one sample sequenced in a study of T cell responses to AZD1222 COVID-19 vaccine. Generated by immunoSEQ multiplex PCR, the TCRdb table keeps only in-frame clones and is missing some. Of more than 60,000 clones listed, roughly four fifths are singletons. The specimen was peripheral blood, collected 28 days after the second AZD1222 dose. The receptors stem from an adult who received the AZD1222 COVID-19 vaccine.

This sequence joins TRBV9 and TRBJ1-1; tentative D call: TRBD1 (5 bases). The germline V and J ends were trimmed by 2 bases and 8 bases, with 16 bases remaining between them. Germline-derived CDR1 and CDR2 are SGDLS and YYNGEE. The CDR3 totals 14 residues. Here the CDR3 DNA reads TGTGCCAGCAGCGTTTCCGAGGGGCGGTTAGAAGCTTTCTTT. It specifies CASSVSEGRLEAFF.

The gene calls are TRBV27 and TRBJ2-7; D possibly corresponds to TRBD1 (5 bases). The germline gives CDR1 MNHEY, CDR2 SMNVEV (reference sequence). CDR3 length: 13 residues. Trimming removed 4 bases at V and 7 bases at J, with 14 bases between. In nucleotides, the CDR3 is TGTGCCAGCAGTTCAGGACACCCCGGGGAGCAGTACTTC. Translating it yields CASSSGHPGEQYF.

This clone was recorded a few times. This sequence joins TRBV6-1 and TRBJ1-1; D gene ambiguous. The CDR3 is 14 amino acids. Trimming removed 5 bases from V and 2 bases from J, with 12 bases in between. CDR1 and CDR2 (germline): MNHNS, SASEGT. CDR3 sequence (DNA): TGTGCCAGCAGTTCCCCGCGGGATAACACTGAAGCTTTCTTT. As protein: CASSSPRDNTEAFF.

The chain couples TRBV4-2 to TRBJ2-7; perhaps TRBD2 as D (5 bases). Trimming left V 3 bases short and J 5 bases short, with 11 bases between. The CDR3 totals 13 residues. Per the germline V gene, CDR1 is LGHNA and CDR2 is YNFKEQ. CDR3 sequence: CASSQLGLDEQYF. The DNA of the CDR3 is TGTGCCAGCAGCCAGTTAGGACTGGACGAGCAGTACTTC.

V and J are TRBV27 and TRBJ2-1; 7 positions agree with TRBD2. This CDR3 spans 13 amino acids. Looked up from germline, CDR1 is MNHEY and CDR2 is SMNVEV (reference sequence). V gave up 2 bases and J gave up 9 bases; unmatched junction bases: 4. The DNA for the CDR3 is TGTGCCAGCAGTTTAGGGCGGGAGCGTGAGCAGTTCTTC. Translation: CASSLGREREQFF.

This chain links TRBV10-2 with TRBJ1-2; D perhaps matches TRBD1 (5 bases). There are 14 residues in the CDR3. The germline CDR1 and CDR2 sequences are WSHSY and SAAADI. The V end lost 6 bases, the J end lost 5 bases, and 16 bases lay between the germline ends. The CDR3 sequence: CASSEDTQEYGYTF. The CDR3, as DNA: TGCGCCAGCAGCGAGGACACTCAAGAATATGGCTACACCTTC.

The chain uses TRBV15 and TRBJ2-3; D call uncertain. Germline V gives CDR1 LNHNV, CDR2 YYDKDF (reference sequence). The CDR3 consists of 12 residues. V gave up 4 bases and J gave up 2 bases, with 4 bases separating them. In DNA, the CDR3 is TGTGCCACCAGCACGGACACAGATACGCAGTATTTT. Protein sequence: CATSTDTDTQYF. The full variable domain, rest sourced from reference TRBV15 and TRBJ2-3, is DAMVIQNPRYQVTQFGKPVTLSCSQTLNHNVMYWYQQKSSQAPKLLFHYYDKDFNNEADTPDNFQSRRPNTSFCFLDIRSPGLGDTAMYLCATSTDTDTQYFGPGTRLTVL.

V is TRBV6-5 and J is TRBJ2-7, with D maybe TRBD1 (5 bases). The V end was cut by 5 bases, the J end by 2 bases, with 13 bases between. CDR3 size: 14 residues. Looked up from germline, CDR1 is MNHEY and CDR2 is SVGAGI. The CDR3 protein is CASSPDGRAYEQYF. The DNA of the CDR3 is TGTGCCAGCAGTCCCGACGGCAGGGCCTACGAGCAGTACTTC.

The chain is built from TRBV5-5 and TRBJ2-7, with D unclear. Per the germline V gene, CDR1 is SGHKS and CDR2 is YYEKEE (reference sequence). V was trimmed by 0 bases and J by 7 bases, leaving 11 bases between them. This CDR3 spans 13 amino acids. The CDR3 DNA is TGTGCCAGCAGCTTGGATTTTGGGCGAGAGCAGTACTTC. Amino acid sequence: CASSLDFGREQYF.

DNA for the CDR3: TGTGCCAGCAGTTTAAACTACCTTGGGACAGATACGCAGTATTTT. Translated: CASSLNYLGTDTQYF. V gene TRBV27 combines with J gene TRBJ2-3; D is unclear. Per the germline V gene, CDR1 is MNHEY and CDR2 is SMNVEV (reference sequence). Trimming took off 2 bases at V and 3 bases at J, with 12 bases between the two ends. There are 15 residues in the CDR3.

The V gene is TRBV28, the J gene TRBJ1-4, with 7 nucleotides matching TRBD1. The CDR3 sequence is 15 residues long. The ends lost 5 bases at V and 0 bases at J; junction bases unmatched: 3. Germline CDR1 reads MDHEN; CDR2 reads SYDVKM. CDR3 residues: CASSPQGATNEKLFF. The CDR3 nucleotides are TGTGCCAGCAGTCCGCAGGGGGCAACTAATGAAAAACTGTTTTTT.

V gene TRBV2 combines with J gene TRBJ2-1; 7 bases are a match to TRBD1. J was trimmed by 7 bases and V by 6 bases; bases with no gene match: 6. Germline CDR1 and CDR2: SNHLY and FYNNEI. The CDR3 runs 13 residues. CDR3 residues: CASSRQGGNEQFF. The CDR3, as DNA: TGTGCCAGCAGCCGACAGGGTGGGAATGAGCAGTTCTTC.

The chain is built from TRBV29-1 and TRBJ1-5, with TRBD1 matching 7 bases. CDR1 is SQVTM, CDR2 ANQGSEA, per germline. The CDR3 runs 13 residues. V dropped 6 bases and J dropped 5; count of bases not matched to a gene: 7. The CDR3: CSVADRFDQPQHF. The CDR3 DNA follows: TGCAGCGTCGCGGACAGGTTTGATCAGCCCCAGCATTTT.

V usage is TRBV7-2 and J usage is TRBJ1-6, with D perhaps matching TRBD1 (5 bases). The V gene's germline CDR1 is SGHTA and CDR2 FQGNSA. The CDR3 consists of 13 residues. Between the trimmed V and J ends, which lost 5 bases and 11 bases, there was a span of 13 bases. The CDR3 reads CASSPRDGAPLHF. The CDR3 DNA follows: TGTGCCAGCAGCCCGCGGGACGGGGCACCCCTCCACTTT.

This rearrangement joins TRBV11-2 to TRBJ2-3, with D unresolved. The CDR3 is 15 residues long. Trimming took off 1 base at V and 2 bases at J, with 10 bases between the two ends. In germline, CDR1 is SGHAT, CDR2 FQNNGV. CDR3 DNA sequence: TGTGCCAGCAGCTTAGGATCACGAACCACAGATACGCAGTATTTT. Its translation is CASSLGSRTTDTQYF.

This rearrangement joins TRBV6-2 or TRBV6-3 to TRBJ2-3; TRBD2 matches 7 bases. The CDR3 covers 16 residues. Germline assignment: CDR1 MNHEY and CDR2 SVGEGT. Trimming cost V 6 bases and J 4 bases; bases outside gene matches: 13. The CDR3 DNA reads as TGTGCCAGCAGCCCGATAGCGGGTGGCATCCCAGATACGCAGTATTTT. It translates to CASSPIAGGIPDTQYF.

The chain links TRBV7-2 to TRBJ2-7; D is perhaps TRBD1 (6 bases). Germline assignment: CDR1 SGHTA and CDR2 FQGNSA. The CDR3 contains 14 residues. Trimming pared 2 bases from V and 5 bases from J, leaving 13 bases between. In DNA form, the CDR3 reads TGTGCCAGCAGCTTAAATGGGGGCCCCGACGAGCAGTACTTC. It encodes CASSLNGGPDEQYF.

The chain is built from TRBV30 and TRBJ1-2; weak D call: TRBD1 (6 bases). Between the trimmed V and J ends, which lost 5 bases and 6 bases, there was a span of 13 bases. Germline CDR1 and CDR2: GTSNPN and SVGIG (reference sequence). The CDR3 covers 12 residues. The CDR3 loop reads CAWGTGTHGYTF. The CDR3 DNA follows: TGTGCCTGGGGTACAGGGACCCATGGCTACACCTTC.

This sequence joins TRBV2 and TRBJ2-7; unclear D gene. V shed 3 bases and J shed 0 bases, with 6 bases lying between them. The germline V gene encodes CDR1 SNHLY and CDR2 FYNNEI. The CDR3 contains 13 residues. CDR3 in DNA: TGTGCCAGCAGTGACCCGGACTCCTACGAGCAGTACTTC. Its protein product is CASSDPDSYEQYF.

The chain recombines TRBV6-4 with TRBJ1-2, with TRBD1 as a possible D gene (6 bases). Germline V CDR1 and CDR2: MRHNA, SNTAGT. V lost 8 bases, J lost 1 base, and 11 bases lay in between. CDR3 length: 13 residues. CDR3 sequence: CASSQGINYGYTF. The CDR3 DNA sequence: TGTGCCAGCTCCCAGGGGATTAACTATGGCTACACCTTC.

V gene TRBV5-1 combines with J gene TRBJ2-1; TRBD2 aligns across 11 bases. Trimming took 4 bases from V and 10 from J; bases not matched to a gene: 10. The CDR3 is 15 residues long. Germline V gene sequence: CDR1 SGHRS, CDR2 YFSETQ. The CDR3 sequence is CASSPGTSGQREQFF. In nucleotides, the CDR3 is TGCGCCAGCAGCCCGGGGACTAGCGGTCAGAGGGAGCAGTTCTTC.

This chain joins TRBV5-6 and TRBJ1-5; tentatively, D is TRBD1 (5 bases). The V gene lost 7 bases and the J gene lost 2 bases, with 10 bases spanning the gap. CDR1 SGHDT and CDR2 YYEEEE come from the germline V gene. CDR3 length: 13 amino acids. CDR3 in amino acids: CASSRDRNQPQHF. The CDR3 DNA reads TGTGCCAGCTCGAGGGACCGCAATCAGCCCCAGCATTTT.